This T cell receptor beta chain derives from a study of T-cell memory formation after mild COVID-19. General study findings and limits: The finding that pre-infection memory included some responding clones suggested that cross-reactive memory joined. Among clones peaking at day 37 in the second wave, SARS-CoV-2 specificity remained unconfirmed. CD8+ contracting clones occupied EMRA, while CD4+ ones occupied mainly CM and EM.

Barcoded TCR alpha and TCR beta cDNA libraries with UMIs came from 5'RACE using constant-segment primers. TCRdb processed the 5' RACE reads anew with MiXCR; each CDR3 protein has one entry. The data contain over 150,000 distinct CDR3 sequences, 20% to 25% of them seen just once; the ten biggest clones take up around 23%. V dropped 0 bases and J dropped 9; count of bases not matched to a gene: 14. This CDR3 region has 17 residues. Germline loops: CDR1 LGHNA, CDR2 YSLEER. This clonotype was seen a few times. Its antigen is not identified. The sample was PBMCs or a T cell subset sorted from them (not recorded which). The chain joins TRBV4-3 to TRBJ2-4; 7 bases are shared with TRBD2. The TCR comes from an adult woman who had mild COVID-19 (a few samples of this study predate the infection). Cell type and time point are not known. CDR3 loop: CASSQDGGDLSLGIQYF. The CDR3 DNA reads as TGCGCCAGCAGCCAAGATGGGGGGGACCTCTCCTTGGGCATTCAGTACTTC.